This T cell receptor (beta chain) was captured in a study of blood T cell repertoires in COVID-19 (TCRdb year 2020). For the study in its entirety: The collaborator samples originated in the United States, Italy and Spain and spanned the acute and convalescent phases of COVID-19. The prospective study material was composed of cDNA or gDNA derived from T cells, B-cell-depleted T cells, or PBMCs. Subjects who had been exposed to COVID-19, were actively infected with it, or had recovered from it provided the deeply sampled blood TCRbeta repertoires that made up the dataset. The repertoires were released in a freely available public database meant as a resource for research on the immune response to SARS-CoV-2. Samples were obtained from the ongoing ImmuneRACE study (first 160 participants) and from some 1,300 subjects provided by 6 global collaborators. A de-identified subject ID, COVID-19 status, age in years and sex were almost always included in the sample metadata. HLA class I and class II types, where available, came from metadata supplied by the sample provider rather than from assay-based typing. Findings and caveats that apply to the study as a whole: Clinical and demographic metadata were provided uncurated, with the amount varying by source and participant.

TCRbeta CDR3 regions were amplified from genomic DNA using the immunoSEQ Assay, a bias-controlled multiplex PCR. Concerning the study's data processing: The number of nucleated cells in each sample was estimated by amplification of reference gene primers within the assay. Sequence reads were collapsed and filtered to measure the absolute abundance of every unique TCRbeta CDR3 rearrangement. For each sample, productive Simpson clonality was calculated as the square root of Simpson's diversity index across productive rearrangements. This is the immuneACCESS table as TCRdb keeps it, with only in-frame sequences that have V and J called. A part of the clones is gone; compared with another copy, unresolved V genes explain less than half, and the rest is unexplained. The V and J calls and clone size come from that table; D and trimming were worked out from the DNA. Here the sample has roughly 70,000 clones; roughly three quarters occur a single time. Jointly, the top ten make up approximately 21% of the sample.

The collaborating institutions used their own protocols to collect whole blood in K2EDTA tubes. For TCRbeta analysis, collaborators shipped samples as frozen whole blood, isolated PBMCs, or DNA extracted from either of those sample types. Worth noting for this clone: This clone's antigen is unknown. It has no much larger one-base neighbor in the sample; base qualities were not kept.

Sequences LGHDT (CDR1) and YNNKEL (CDR2) are obtained from the germline V gene (reference sequence). Counted from cysteine to phenylalanine, this CDR3 has 14 amino acids. Just the 42-base CDR3 DNA is kept, in frame starting at base 1. Relative to germline, V is 7 bases shorter and J is 7 bases shorter, with 17 bases between their ends. The sequence was collected from a man aged 70-80 years with acute or convalescent COVID-19. Source material: peripheral blood. The V gene is TRBV3-1 (or the pseudogene TRBV3-2) and the J gene is TRBJ1-5, and perhaps TRBD1 as D gene, on 6 matching bases. Here is the DNA: TGTGCCAGCACCAAACAACAGGGCGGGCAGCCCCAGCATTTT. This sequence encodes CASTKQQGGQPQHF.